The 30 T cell receptor beta chains presented below share a single source sample, sequenced in a study of beta chain features in type 1 diabetes. Sequencing targeted expressed TCRB transcripts, as all isolated RNA had been reverse transcribed. Using immunoSEQ multiplex PCR, the repertoire was profiled, and TCRdb retains in-frame clones only, with some absent. The data hold approximately 380,000 clones, with about 14% observed a single time. The sequenced material came from naive CD4+ T cells from blood. These receptors all stem from a woman between 18 and 30 years old in good health.

The chain combines TRBV11-2 with TRBJ2-3; TRBD2 is a possible D gene (6 bases). Per the germline V gene, CDR1 is SGHAT and CDR2 is FQNNGV. With 10 bases removed from V and 6 bases from J, the gap between germline ends came to 23 bases. This CDR3 region has 15 residues. The CDR3 coding sequence is TGTGCCACATCCAGCAGAGTAGCGGAGGGTGATACGCAGTATTTT. Translation gives CATSSRVAEGDTQYF.

This chain joins TRBV5-4 and TRBJ2-4; 7 bases are a match to TRBD1. Germline CDR1 and CDR2: SGHNT and YYREEE (reference sequence). With 3 bases clipped from V and 4 bases from J, the junction kept 10 bases outside the gene matches. The CDR3 totals 16 residues. The CDR3 coding sequence is TGTGCCAGCAGCTCGCCTGGGACAGAAGCTAAAAACATTCAGTACTTC. It translates to CASSSPGTEAKNIQYF.

This clone was detected a few times. This chain uses TRBV29-1 with TRBJ2-5; D may be TRBD1 (5 bases). V was cut by 5 bases and J by 2 bases, with 12 bases left in between. Germline CDR1 is SQVTM and CDR2 is ANQGSEA. This CDR3 contains 13 residues. The CDR3 region is CSVRAGIQETQYF. In nucleotides, the CDR3 is TGCAGCGTTCGGGCAGGGATACAAGAGACCCAGTACTTC.

V usage is TRBV25-1 and J usage is TRBJ1-4; tentatively, D is TRBD1 (5 bases). Germline lookup yields CDR1 MGHDK and CDR2 SYGVNS. The CDR3 sequence is 13 residues long. V was clipped by 5 bases and J by 15 bases, with 19 bases between them. CDR3 nucleotides: TGTGCCAGCAGTTCCCCTGGGGGGGGACTGGTGTTTTTT. Its translation is CASSSPGGGLVFF.

The chain recombines TRBV7-3 with TRBJ2-1; D remains unclear. The CDR3 loop spans 14 amino acids. Germline V gene data show CDR1 as SGHTA and CDR2 as FQGTGA. Trimming shortened V by 3 bases and J by 9 bases, and 15 bases separated the two germline ends. The CDR3 spells CASSFLLLGSEQFF. In nucleotides, the CDR3 is TGTGCCAGCAGCTTCCTCCTTCTAGGCTCTGAGCAGTTCTTC. Drawing the rest from reference TRBV7-3 and TRBJ2-1, the complete variable domain is GAGVSQTPSNKVTEKGKYVELRCDPISGHTALYWYRQSLGQGPEFLIYFQGTGAADDSGLPNDRFFAVRPEGSVSTLKIQRTERGDSAVYLCASSFLLLGSEQFFGPGTRLTVL.

The DNA of the CDR3 is TGTGCCAGCCGGGAGAGACGTCTAGACTATGGCTACACCTTC. Translation gives CASRERRLDYGYTF. The chain combines TRBV18 with TRBJ1-2, with D hard to call. The CDR3 covers 14 residues. V lost 8 bases and J 3 bases, leaving 16 bases between the germline ends. Germline loops: CDR1 KGHSH, CDR2 LQKENI. Complete variable domain (other parts from reference TRBV18 and TRBJ1-2): NAGVMQNPRHLVRRRGQEARLRCSPMKGHSHVYWYRQLPEEGLKFMVYLQKENIIDESGMPKERFSAEFPKEGPSILRIQQVVRGDSAAYFCASRERRLDYGYTFGSGTRLTVV.

This clone was seen only a few times. J is TRBJ2-3 and V is TRBV21-1; the tabulated D call, TRBD1, remains unverified against the DNA. TRBV21-1 is assigned pseudogene status. The CDR3 has 15 amino acids. The CDR3 nucleotides are TGTGCCAGCAGCAAAGCGGGACAGGGTAGTCTTACGCAGTATTTT. It is translated as CASSKAGQGSLTQYF.

The genes are TRBV6-6 and TRBJ2-2; 13 nucleotides line up with TRBD2. The CDR3 consists of 16 residues. Germline CDR1 and CDR2: MNHNY and SVGAGI (reference sequence). V lost 7 bases, J lost 7 bases, and 9 bases stayed unmatched. The CDR3 spells CASTWTSGSRIGELFF. The CDR3, as DNA: TGTGCCAGCACTTGGACTAGCGGGAGTCGAATCGGGGAGCTGTTTTTT.

The chain joins TRBV10-3 to TRBJ2-1; D ambiguous. The CDR3 has 14 amino acids. Germline values: CDR1 ENHRY, CDR2 SYGVKD. The ends were cut back, 6 bases at V and 0 bases at J, with 9 bases in the middle. The CDR3, as DNA: TGTGCCATCAGAGGAAGGAGCTCCTACAATGAGCAGTTCTTC. This translates into CAIRGRSSYNEQFF.

The chain links TRBV19 to TRBJ2-1; TRBD2 might be the D (6 bases). Between the trimmed V and J ends, which lost 3 bases and 4 bases, there was a span of 10 bases. The CDR3 has 14 residues. Germline V lookup: CDR1 LNHDA, CDR2 SQIVND (reference sequence). The CDR3 DNA reads TGTGCCAGTAGTATGCGCGGGGCATACAATGAGCAGTTCTTC. Protein product: CASSMRGAYNEQFF.

This clone was recorded only once. This rearrangement joins TRBV4-2 to TRBJ2-5; 12 bases map to TRBD2. In germline, CDR1 is LGHNA, CDR2 YNFKEQ. V lost 1 base, J lost 1 base, and 4 bases stayed unmatched. The CDR3 sequence is 17 residues long. The CDR3 DNA sequence: TGTGCCAGCAGCCAAGGACTAGCGGGAGTTTCCCAAGAGACCCAGTACTTC. Its protein is CASSQGLAGVSQETQYF.

CDR3 nucleotides: TGCAGTGCTAGCCCACAGGTTCTCTACACCTTC. Its protein product is CSASPQVLYTF. This chain connects TRBV20-1 to TRBJ1-2, with TRBD1 as a possible D gene (5 bases). Trimming removed 3 bases at V and 10 bases at J, with 12 bases between. The CDR3 contains 11 residues. The germline V gene encodes CDR1 DFQATT and CDR2 SNEGSKA (reference sequence).

The chain uses TRBV7-9 and TRBJ2-1, with no clear D. CDR1 is SEHNR and CDR2 is FQNEAQ in the germline V gene (reference sequence). Trimming cost V 6 bases and J 0 bases, with 12 bases left between them. The CDR3 totals 15 residues. This chain's CDR3 is CASSTIEVSYNEQFF. CDR3 nucleotide sequence: TGTGCCAGCAGTACCATAGAGGTCTCCTACAATGAGCAGTTCTTC.

The rearrangement uses TRBV7-3 and TRBJ2-1, with TRBD1 matching 11 bases. The V segment lost 5 bases and the J segment 6 bases; nucleotides outside the gene matches: 6. The germline gives CDR1 SGHTA, CDR2 FQGTGA. CDR3 length: 15 amino acids. The CDR3 here is CASSPVGQGANEQFF. Here the CDR3 DNA reads TGTGCCAGCAGCCCCGTAGGACAGGGGGCCAATGAGCAGTTCTTC.

This clone was observed a handful of times. V usage is TRBV15 and J usage is TRBJ1-1; D is unresolved. The germline CDR1 and CDR2 sequences are LNHNV and YYDKDF (reference sequence). V was clipped by 1 base and J by 5 bases, with 8 bases between them. There are 13 residues in the CDR3. The CDR3 region is CATSRGEETEAFF. CDR3 DNA: TGTGCCACCAGCAGAGGGGAGGAGACTGAAGCTTTCTTT.

The rearrangement uses TRBV19 and TRBJ2-7; the D is unclear. Germline V CDR1 and CDR2: LNHDA, SQIVND (reference sequence). Trimming took 0 bases from V and 2 from J, leaving 2 bases between them. This CDR3 spans 12 amino acids. CDR3 protein: CASSIDTYEQYF. In DNA, the CDR3 is TGTGCCAGTAGTATAGACACCTACGAGCAGTACTTC.

There are a few counts of this clone. Other DNA sequences in this sample translate to the same CDR3. The chain joins TRBV30 to TRBJ2-7; D not certain. V was trimmed by 1 base and J by 3 bases, leaving 4 bases between them. Germline V gene sequence: CDR1 GTSNPN, CDR2 SVGIG (reference sequence). CDR3 length equals 11 residues. This CDR3 is CAWSALYEQYF. The CDR3 DNA follows: TGTGCCTGGAGTGCCCTCTACGAGCAGTACTTC.

The table lists this clone with a few counts. Other DNA variants within this sample encode the same CDR3. The chain couples TRBV28 to TRBJ2-1; perhaps TRBD2 as D (5 bases). Germline CDR1 and CDR2: MDHEN and SYDVKM. V was clipped by 6 bases and J by 0 bases, with 9 bases between them. The CDR3 spans 14 residues. The CDR3 DNA reads TGTGCCAGCAGCTTGGGGAGCTCCTACAATGAGCAGTTCTTC. Its translation is CASSLGSSYNEQFF.

The chain has TRBV16 and TRBJ2-5; D is perhaps TRBD2 (6 bases). The CDR3 has 16 amino acids. Between the trimmed V and J ends, which lost 3 bases and 2 bases, there was a span of 16 bases. Germline CDR1 KGHSY, CDR2 FQNENV. This CDR3 is CASSHLRGGGQETQYF. The CDR3 nucleotides are TGTGCCAGCAGCCACTTAAGGGGAGGAGGACAAGAGACCCAGTACTTC. The full variable domain, with the rest looked up from reference TRBV16 and TRBJ2-5, is GEEVAQTPKHLVRGEGQKAKLYCAPIKGHSYVFWYQQVLKNEFKFLISFQNENVFDETGMPKERFSAKCLPNSPCSLEIQATKLEDSAVYFCASSHLRGGGQETQYFGPGTRLLVL.

The chain joins TRBV29-1 to TRBJ2-2, with D tentatively TRBD2 (6 bases). The CDR3 has 11 amino acids. Germline V gives CDR1 SQVTM, CDR2 ANQGSEA. Trimming left V 6 bases short and J 4 bases short, with 6 bases between. This CDR3 reads CSVGGTGELFF. CDR3 DNA: TGCAGCGTCGGGGGCACCGGGGAGCTGTTTTTT.

The chain is built from TRBV5-1 and TRBJ2-2; TRBD2 agrees at 13 bases. J was trimmed by 6 bases and V by 4 bases; bases with no gene match: 3. Germline loops: CDR1 SGHRS, CDR2 YFSETQ. The CDR3 loop spans 15 amino acids. CDR3 in DNA: TGCGCCAGCAGCACTGGACTAGCGGGAGCCGGGGAGCTGTTTTTT. Amino acid sequence: CASSTGLAGAGELFF.

The chain carries TRBV30 and TRBJ1-5, with D maybe TRBD1 (5 bases). The CDR3 has 12 amino acids. Between the trimmed V and J ends, which lost 5 bases and 4 bases, there was a span of 9 bases. Germline CDR1 and CDR2: GTSNPN and SVGIG (reference sequence). The DNA for the CDR3 is TGTGCCTGGTCGCAGGGAAATCAGCCCCAGCATTTT. This gives the protein CAWSQGNQPQHF.

The V and J genes are TRBV18 and TRBJ1-3; 8 bases align to TRBD1. Germline V gives CDR1 KGHSH, CDR2 LQKENI. J lost 7 bases, V lost 3 bases, and 8 bases had no gene match. This CDR3 is built from 15 residues. CDR3 sequence (DNA): TGTGCCAGCTCACCTCCAAAGGACAGGGCGAACACCATATATTTT. Translation: CASSPPKDRANTIYF.

The chain employs TRBV10-3 and TRBJ2-3; TRBD2 matches at 8 bases. V was clipped by 6 bases and J by 1 base; unmatched bases: 0. This CDR3 has 13 amino acids. Germline values: CDR1 ENHRY, CDR2 SYGVKD. The CDR3 loop reads CAIRAGGTDTQYF. As DNA, the CDR3 is TGTGCCATCAGAGCGGGAGGCACAGATACGCAGTATTTT.

The table lists this clone with a few counts. This chain uses TRBV27 with TRBJ2-1, with TRBD1 identical over 9 bases. Germline trimming cut 6 bases from V and 13 bases from J; bases unmatched to any gene: 13. Germline CDR1 reads MNHEY; CDR2 reads SMNVEV (reference sequence). This CDR3 comprises 14 residues. The CDR3 region has the DNA TGTGCCAGCAGCCCCGTTGTACAGGGGGCGCGACAGTTCTTC. This translates into CASSPVVQGARQFF.

The chain employs TRBV23-1 and TRBJ2-7; 7 bases fit TRBD1. TRBV23-1 is reported as an ORF; its role is uncertain. The CDR3 covers 14 residues. Trimming took 0 bases from V and 3 from J; bases not matched to a gene: 2. CDR3 region: CASSQSGTVYEQYF. CDR3 in DNA: TGCGCCAGCAGTCAATCGGGGACAGTCTACGAGCAGTACTTC.

The sample holds a few counts of this clone. The chain has TRBV9 and TRBJ1-5; D ambiguous. Germline values: CDR1 SGDLS, CDR2 YYNGEE. V was trimmed by 0 bases and J by 0 bases, leaving 7 bases between them. The CDR3 is 15 amino acids. The CDR3 loop reads CASSVGLNSNQPQHF. CDR3 in DNA: TGTGCCAGCAGCGTAGGGCTGAATAGCAATCAGCCCCAGCATTTT.

Note on this clone: The same CDR3 also results from other DNA sequences found in this sample. The V and J genes are TRBV28 and TRBJ2-1, with D maybe TRBD1 (7 bases). Germline lookup yields CDR1 MDHEN and CDR2 SYDVKM. The CDR3 runs to 14 residues. V lost 3 bases and J lost 2, with 8 bases in between. CDR3 residues: CASSFRGAYNEQFF. As DNA, the CDR3 is TGTGCCAGCAGTTTCAGGGGGGCCTACAATGAGCAGTTCTTC.

This clone was counted between two and nine times. The chain recombines TRBV7-2 with TRBJ2-5; no firm D call. Looked up from germline, CDR1 is SGHTA and CDR2 is FQGNSA. The CDR3 totals 12 residues. Trimming removed 4 bases from V and 5 bases from J, with 8 bases in between. The CDR3 loop reads CASSSYSETQYF. CDR3 in DNA: TGTGCCAGCAGCTCGTATTCGGAGACCCAGTACTTC.

V usage is TRBV7-9 and J usage is TRBJ1-1; 10 bases line up with TRBD1. V lost 6 bases and J lost 0; bases outside the gene matches: 10. Germline loops: CDR1 SEHNR, CDR2 FQNEAQ (reference sequence). The CDR3 has 17 amino acids. The CDR3 here is CASSLPGQGHMNTEAFF. Written as DNA, the CDR3 is TGTGCCAGCAGTTTACCGGGACAGGGGCACATGAACACTGAAGCTTTCTTT.